The 29 T cell receptor beta chains below all came from one sample that was sequenced in a study of shared clonotypes between healthy human individuals. Here immunoSEQ multiplex PCR was the method, and the copy in TCRdb shows in-frame clones only, minus some. The table includes about 650,000 clones, around 95% detected once. It was CD45RO-negative cells, positively selected for CCR7, that made up naive CD8 cells, with terminally differentiated effector memory CD45RA+ cells excluded. The sequencing input was naive CD8+ T cells sorted from blood. These receptor sequences come from a young woman in good health.

The chain is built from TRBV28 and TRBJ1-1; D gene unclear. This CDR3 has 12 amino acids. Germline V gene lookup returns CDR1 MDHEN and CDR2 SYDVKM. The V end lost 4 bases, the J end lost 11 bases, and 14 bases lay between the germline ends. The CDR3 loop reads CASSWKNRAAFF. The CDR3 nucleotides are TGTGCCAGCAGTTGGAAAAATCGCGCGGCTTTCTTT. The full variable domain, in which reference TRBV28 and TRBJ1-1 provide the parts outside the CDR3, is DVKVTQSSRYLVKRTGEKVFLECVQDMDHENMFWYRQDPGLGLRLIYFSYDVKMKEKGDIPEGYSVSREKKERFSLILESASTNQTSMYLCASSWKNRAAFFGQGTRLTVV.

In DNA form, the CDR3 reads TGTGCCAGCAGTTTGCTGGCGGGAGCAGTGTCCAATGAGCAGTTCTTC. It specifies CASSLLAGAVSNEQFF. The V and J genes are TRBV28 and TRBJ2-1, with 7 bases fitting TRBD2. The CDR3 extends over 16 amino acids. V lost 3 bases to trimming and J lost 6 bases; unmatched junction nucleotides: 11. Germline V lookup: CDR1 MDHEN, CDR2 SYDVKM.

This chain joins TRBV2 and TRBJ2-1, with 12 bases that match TRBD2. CDR1 is SNHLY, CDR2 FYNNEI, per germline. V was pared by 8 bases and J by 7 bases, with 9 bases of the junction left unmatched. The length of the CDR3 is 15 residues. CDR3 loop: CASVTSGGLANEQFF. The CDR3 nucleotides read TGTGCCAGCGTGACTAGCGGGGGATTAGCGAATGAGCAGTTCTTC.

The rearrangement uses TRBV4-1 and TRBJ2-5, with 9 bases that match TRBD2. Germline CDR1 MGHRA, CDR2 YSYEKL. The CDR3 has 15 amino acids. The ends lost 8 bases at V and 5 bases at J; junction bases unmatched: 12. CDR3 DNA sequence: TGCGCCAGCTCCCGCCGAGCGGGAGGCTCGGAGACCCAGTACTTC. Translating it yields CASSRRAGGSETQYF.

This clone showed up just a few times. The chain is built from TRBV28 and TRBJ1-1; D is perhaps TRBD1 (5 bases). CDR1 is MDHEN and CDR2 is SYDVKM in the germline V gene. The V end was cut by 7 bases, the J end by 1 base, with 19 bases between. This CDR3 spans 16 amino acids. CDR3 amino acids: CASTSSRGHTNTEAFF. For the CDR3, the DNA is TGTGCCAGCACCTCCTCGCGCGGACATACGAACACTGAAGCTTTCTTT.

In its sample, this clone was seen once. The CDR3 reads CASSPGIPRGGRGNTIYF. CDR3 coding DNA: TGTGCCAGCAGCCCCGGAATCCCGAGGGGGGGGCGAGGAAACACCATATATTTT. The chain joins TRBV7-8 to TRBJ1-3; possible D gene TRBD1, 6 bases. Deletions cut 5 bases from V and 4 bases from J, with 24 bases between. Per the germline V gene, CDR1 is SGHVS and CDR2 is FQNEAQ. The CDR3 sequence is 18 residues long.

Details on this clone: This sample also contains other DNA sequences that code for the same CDR3. This chain joins TRBV5-1 and TRBJ2-7, with unresolved D. CDR3 length equals 13 residues. V dropped 0 bases and J dropped 3 bases, with 7 bases sitting between them. Germline values: CDR1 SGHRS, CDR2 YFSETQ. CDR3 in DNA: TGCGCCAGCAGCTTGGGTCGGAGCTACGAGCAGTACTTC. Translation gives CASSLGRSYEQYF.

This clone was found once. The rearrangement joins TRBV7-9 to TRBJ2-7; no clear D. The CDR3 covers 11 residues. In germline, CDR1 is SEHNR, CDR2 FQNEAQ (reference sequence). Between the trimmed V and J ends, which lost 5 bases and 7 bases, there was a span of 9 bases. CDR3: CASSQVGEQYF. In DNA, the CDR3 is TGTGCCAGCAGCCAAGTTGGTGAGCAGTACTTC.

Worth noting for this clone: Sequence at one end of the junction differs from germline and may be a read error. This chain joins TRBV28 and TRBJ2-6; D possibly corresponds to TRBD1 (5 bases). Germline CDR1 is MDHEN and CDR2 is SYDVKM. The CDR3 contains 13 residues. In DNA form, the CDR3 reads TGTGCCAGCAGTTTTACAGGCCGTCAAACCCTTTTTTTC. Translated: CASSFTGRQTLFF.

V gene TRBV20-1 combines with J gene TRBJ2-7; tentative D call: TRBD1 (5 bases). Germline V lookup: CDR1 DFQATT, CDR2 SNEGSKA (reference sequence). V was shortened by 5 bases and J by 4 bases, with 9 bases between the two germline ends. CDR3 length: 11 amino acids. The CDR3 protein is CSAFPGYEQYF. For the CDR3, the DNA is TGCAGTGCTTTTCCAGGGTACGAGCAGTACTTC.

J is TRBJ1-1 and V is TRBV2, with D perhaps matching TRBD1 (5 bases). V lost 7 bases and J 2 bases, leaving 8 bases between the germline ends. This CDR3 is built from 12 residues. Germline V CDR1 and CDR2: SNHLY, FYNNEI. CDR3: CASTGVNTEAFF. The CDR3 DNA is TGTGCCAGCACGGGGGTTAACACTGAAGCTTTCTTT.

The J gene is TRBJ2-1, the V gene TRBV13; D call uncertain. Germline CDR1 and CDR2: PRHDT and FYEKMQ (reference sequence). The length of the CDR3 is 14 residues. Trimming stripped 2 bases from V and 5 bases from J, with 10 bases between. CDR3 region: CASSLWGFDNEQFF. CDR3 bases: TGTGCCAGCAGCTTATGGGGTTTTGACAATGAGCAGTTCTTC.

The chain employs TRBV7-2 and TRBJ2-7; tentatively, D is TRBD2 (6 bases). V shed 1 base and J shed 5 bases, with 15 bases lying between them. The CDR3 sequence is 15 residues long. The germline gives CDR1 SGHTA, CDR2 FQGNSA. In DNA form, the CDR3 reads TGTGCCAGCAGCTTAGAATTGAGCGGGCGGAACGAGCAGTACTTC. Translation gives CASSLELSGRNEQYF.

The chain combines TRBV5-6 with TRBJ2-1, with TRBD2 as a possible D gene (6 bases). V was shortened by 3 bases and J by 7 bases, with 17 bases between the two germline ends. From germline, CDR1 is SGHDT and CDR2 YYEEEE. The CDR3 is 15 residues long. The CDR3 sequence: CASSYGGAEWNEQFF. For the CDR3, the DNA is TGTGCCAGCAGCTACGGAGGGGCCGAATGGAATGAGCAGTTCTTC.

The chain combines TRBV27 with TRBJ1-2; TRBD1 is a possible D gene (6 bases). Germline assignment: CDR1 MNHEY and CDR2 SMNVEV (reference sequence). Trimming stripped 6 bases from V and 8 bases from J, with 16 bases between. This CDR3 has 13 residues. The CDR3 is CASRPLQGSGYTF. CDR3 sequence (DNA): TGTGCCAGCAGGCCCTTACAGGGCAGCGGCTACACCTTC.

The CDR3 here is CASSFIQGGSSYNEQFF. The DNA for the CDR3 is TGTGCCAGCAGCTTTATACAGGGCGGTAGCTCCTACAATGAGCAGTTCTTC. This chain joins TRBV7-2 and TRBJ2-1; a possible D gene is TRBD1 (6 bases). Deletions cut 3 bases from V and 0 bases from J, with 15 bases between. The CDR3 totals 17 residues. In germline, CDR1 is SGHTA, CDR2 FQGNSA.

The chain has TRBV25-1 and TRBJ2-2, with D perhaps matching TRBD2 (5 bases). CDR3 length equals 15 residues. The germline CDR1 and CDR2 sequences are MGHDK and SYGVNS. V dropped 3 bases and J dropped 0 bases, with 8 bases sitting between them. DNA of the CDR3: TGTGCCAGCAGTGATAGCGAGGCGAACACCGGGGAGCTGTTTTTT. This gives the protein CASSDSEANTGELFF.

The chain employs TRBV27 and TRBJ2-7, with TRBD1 identical over 9 bases. CDR3 length: 13 residues. J was trimmed by 5 bases and V by 7 bases; bases with no gene match: 6. Germline-derived CDR1 and CDR2 are MNHEY and SMNVEV (reference sequence). CDR3 loop: CASTLGTGHEQYF. CDR3 bases: TGTGCCAGCACTCTGGGGACAGGGCACGAGCAGTACTTC.

The rearrangement joins TRBV13 to TRBJ2-7; 7 bases agree with TRBD2. Trimming removed 5 bases from V and 3 bases from J; junction bases left unmatched: 13. Looked up from germline, CDR1 is PRHDT and CDR2 is FYEKMQ (reference sequence). The CDR3 length is 16 residues. The CDR3 loop reads CASSGGVRESGYEQYF. The CDR3 DNA sequence: TGTGCCAGCAGCGGGGGGGTGCGGGAGTCTGGCTACGAGCAGTACTTC.

The table lists this clone with a few counts. This chain connects TRBV27 to TRBJ2-7, with 9 bases that match TRBD1. The CDR3 is 14 amino acids. Germline assignment: CDR1 MNHEY and CDR2 SMNVEV (reference sequence). V gave up 4 bases and J gave up 5 bases; unmatched junction bases: 6. The CDR3 region is CASSSGQGGDEQYF. CDR3 bases: TGTGCCAGCAGTTCGGGACAGGGAGGGGACGAGCAGTACTTC.

The V and J genes are TRBV27 and TRBJ2-7; D possibly corresponds to TRBD1 (6 bases). The CDR3 runs to 14 residues. Trimming stripped 5 bases from V and 2 bases from J, with 13 bases between. CDR1 and CDR2 from the germline V gene are MNHEY and SMNVEV (reference sequence). The CDR3 DNA is TGTGCCAGCAGTAATCCGGACAGAACCTACGAGCAGTACTTC. Translating it yields CASSNPDRTYEQYF.

This chain uses TRBV10-1 with TRBJ2-1; D unclear. Germline V gene data show CDR1 as WNHNN and CDR2 as SYGVQD (reference sequence). The germline V and J ends were trimmed by 4 bases and 0 bases, with 13 bases remaining between them. This CDR3 region has 16 residues. The CDR3 here is CASSGPRPSSYNEQFF. In nucleotides, the CDR3 is TGCGCCAGCAGTGGTCCGCGTCCGAGCTCCTACAATGAGCAGTTCTTC.

CDR3 nucleotide sequence: TGTGCCAGCAGTTTCCCCGGACAGGGGCGGGATCAGCCCCAGCATTTT. Amino acid sequence: CASSFPGQGRDQPQHF. The V call is TRBV28, the J call TRBJ1-5; the match to TRBD1 covers 9 bases. The CDR3 consists of 16 residues. V shed 3 bases and J 5 bases; nucleotides not matched to a gene: 8. CDR1 is MDHEN and CDR2 is SYDVKM in the germline V gene.

This rearrangement joins TRBV28 to TRBJ2-1; D not certain. V lost 2 bases and J lost 0, with 8 bases in between. The CDR3 extends over 15 amino acids. The V gene's germline CDR1 is MDHEN and CDR2 SYDVKM. CDR3 in amino acids: CASSLGHSSYNEQFF. The CDR3 DNA reads TGTGCCAGCAGTTTAGGCCACAGCTCCTACAATGAGCAGTTCTTC.

The V gene is TRBV13, the J gene TRBJ2-4; TRBD2 is a possible D gene (7 bases). V was trimmed by 2 bases and J by 7 bases, leaving 12 bases between them. The germline CDR1 and CDR2 sequences are PRHDT and FYEKMQ (reference sequence). The CDR3 spans 14 residues. CDR3: CASSLLGGANIQYF. The CDR3 bases are TGTGCCAGCAGCTTACTTGGGGGGGCGAACATTCAGTACTTC.

The rearrangement joins TRBV7-9 to TRBJ2-1; the match to TRBD2 covers 9 bases. The J segment lost 8 bases and the V segment lost 6 bases, leaving 17 bases of the junction unmatched. There are 17 residues in the CDR3. The V gene's germline CDR1 is SEHNR and CDR2 FQNEAQ (reference sequence). The CDR3 DNA is TGTGCCAGCAGTATGGGAGATAGCGGGAGAGGTTCCGATGAGCAGTTCTTC. Amino acid sequence: CASSMGDSGRGSDEQFF.

The V call is TRBV7-2, the J call TRBJ2-2; D uncertain. The CDR3 runs to 15 residues. V was pared by 4 bases and J by 1 base, with 10 bases between. Germline CDR1 SGHTA, CDR2 FQGNSA. CDR3 bases: TGTGCCAGCAGCTCACTGAATAGGAACACCGGGGAGCTGTTTTTT. Translated, it gives CASSSLNRNTGELFF. Supplemented by reference TRBV7-2 and TRBJ2-2, the full variable domain reads GAGVSQSPSNKVTEKGKDVELRCDPISGHTALYWYRQSLGQGLEFLIYFQGNSAPDKSGLPSDRFSAERTGGSVSTLTIQRTQQEDSAVYLCASSSLNRNTGELFFGEGSRLTVL.

Comments on this clone: Other DNA sequences within the sample encode an identical CDR3. The rearrangement links TRBV29-1 to TRBJ2-7, with TRBD2 matching 13 bases. Losses at the gene ends were 5 bases for V and 4 bases for J; bases not matched to a gene: 2. Germline CDR1 SQVTM, CDR2 ANQGSEA. This CDR3 is 13 amino acids long. This chain's CDR3 is CSVRTSGGYEQYF. In DNA form, the CDR3 reads TGCAGCGTTAGGACTAGCGGGGGATACGAGCAGTACTTC.

This rearrangement joins TRBV9 to TRBJ2-7, with 9 bases aligning to TRBD2. CDR1 is SGDLS and CDR2 is YYNGEE in the germline V gene. V lost 4 bases to trimming and J lost 5 bases; unmatched junction nucleotides: 10. The CDR3 runs 15 residues. Here the CDR3 DNA reads TGTGCCAGCAGCCCTTTTAGCGGGAGTCGCGACGAGCAGTACTTC. Its protein is CASSPFSGSRDEQYF.